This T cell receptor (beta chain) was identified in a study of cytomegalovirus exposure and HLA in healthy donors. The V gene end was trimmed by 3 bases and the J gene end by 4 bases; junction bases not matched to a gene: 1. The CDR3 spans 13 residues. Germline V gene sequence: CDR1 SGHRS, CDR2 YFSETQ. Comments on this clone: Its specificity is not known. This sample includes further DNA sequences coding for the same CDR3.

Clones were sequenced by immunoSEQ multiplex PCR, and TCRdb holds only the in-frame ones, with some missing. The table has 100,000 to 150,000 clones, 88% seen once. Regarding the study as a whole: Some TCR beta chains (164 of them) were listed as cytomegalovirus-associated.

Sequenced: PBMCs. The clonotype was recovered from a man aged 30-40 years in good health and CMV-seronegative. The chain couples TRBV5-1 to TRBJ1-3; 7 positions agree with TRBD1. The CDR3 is CASSSGQGNTIYF. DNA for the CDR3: TGCGCCAGCAGCTCGGGACAGGGAAACACCATATATTTT.